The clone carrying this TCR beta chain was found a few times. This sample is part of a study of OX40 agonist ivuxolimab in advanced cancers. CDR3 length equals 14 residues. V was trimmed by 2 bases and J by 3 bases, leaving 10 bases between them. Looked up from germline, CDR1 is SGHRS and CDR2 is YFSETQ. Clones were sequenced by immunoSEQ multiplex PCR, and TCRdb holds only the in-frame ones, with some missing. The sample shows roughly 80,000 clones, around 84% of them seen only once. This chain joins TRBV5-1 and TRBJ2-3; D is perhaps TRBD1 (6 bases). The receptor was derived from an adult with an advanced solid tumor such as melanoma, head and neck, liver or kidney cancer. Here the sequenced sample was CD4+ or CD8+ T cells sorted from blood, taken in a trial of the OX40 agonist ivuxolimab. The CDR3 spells CASSFDQGTDTQYF. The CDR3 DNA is TGCGCCAGCAGCTTCGATCAGGGGACAGATACGCAGTATTTT. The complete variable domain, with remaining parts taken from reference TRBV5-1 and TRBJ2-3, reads KAGVTQTPRYLIKTRGQQVTLSCSPISGHRSVSWYQQTPGQGLQFLFEYFSETQRNKGNFPGRFSGRQFSNSRSEMNVSTLELGDSALYLCASSFDQGTDTQYFGPGTRLTVL.